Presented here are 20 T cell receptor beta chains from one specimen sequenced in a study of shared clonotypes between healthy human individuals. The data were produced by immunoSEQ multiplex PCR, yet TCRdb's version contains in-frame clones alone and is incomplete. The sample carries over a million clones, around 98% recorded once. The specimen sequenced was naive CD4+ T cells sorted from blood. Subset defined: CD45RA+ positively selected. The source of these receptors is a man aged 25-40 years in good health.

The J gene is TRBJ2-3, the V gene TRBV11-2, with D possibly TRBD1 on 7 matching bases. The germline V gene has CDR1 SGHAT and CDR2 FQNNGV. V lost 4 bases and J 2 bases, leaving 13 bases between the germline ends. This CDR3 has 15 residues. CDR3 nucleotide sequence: TGTGCCAGCAGCTCGGCGGGGACAGCCACAGATACGCAGTATTTT. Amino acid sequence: CASSSAGTATDTQYF.

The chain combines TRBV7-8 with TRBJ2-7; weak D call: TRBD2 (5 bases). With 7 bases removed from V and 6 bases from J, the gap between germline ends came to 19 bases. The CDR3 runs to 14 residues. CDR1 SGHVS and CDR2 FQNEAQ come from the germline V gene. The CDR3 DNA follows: TGTGCCAGCACGATCGAGGGATCTCGGGGCGAGCAGTACTTC. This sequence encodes CASTIEGSRGEQYF. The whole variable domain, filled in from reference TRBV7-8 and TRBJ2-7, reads GAGVSQSPRYKVAKRGQDVALRCDPISGHVSLFWYQQALGQGPEFLTYFQNEAQLDKSGLPSDRFFAERPEGSVSTLKIQRTQQEDSAVYLCASTIEGSRGEQYFGPGTRLTVT.

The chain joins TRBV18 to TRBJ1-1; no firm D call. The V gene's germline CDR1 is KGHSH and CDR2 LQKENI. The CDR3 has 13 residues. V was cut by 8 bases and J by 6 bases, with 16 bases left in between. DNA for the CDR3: TGTGCCAGCCCAGTTCATGATCGGGCTGAAGCTTTCTTT. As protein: CASPVHDRAEAFF.

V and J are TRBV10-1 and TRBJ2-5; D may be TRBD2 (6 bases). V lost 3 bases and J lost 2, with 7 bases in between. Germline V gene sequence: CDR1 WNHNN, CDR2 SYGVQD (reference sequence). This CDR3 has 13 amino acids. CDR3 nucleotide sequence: TGCGCCAGCAGTGACGGGACTCAAGAGACCCAGTACTTC. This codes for CASSDGTQETQYF.

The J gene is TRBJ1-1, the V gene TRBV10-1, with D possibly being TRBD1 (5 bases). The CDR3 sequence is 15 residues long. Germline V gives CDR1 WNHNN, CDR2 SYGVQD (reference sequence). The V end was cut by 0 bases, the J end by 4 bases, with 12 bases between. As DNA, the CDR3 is TGCGCCAGCAGTGAGTCAGTTCCCGGGGCCACTGAAGCTTTCTTT. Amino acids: CASSESVPGATEAFF.

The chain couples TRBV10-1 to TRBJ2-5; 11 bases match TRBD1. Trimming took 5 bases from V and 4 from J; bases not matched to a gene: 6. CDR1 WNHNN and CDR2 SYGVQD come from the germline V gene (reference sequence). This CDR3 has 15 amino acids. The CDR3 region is CASSNGQGAGETQYF. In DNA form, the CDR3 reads TGCGCCAGCAGTAATGGACAGGGGGCCGGAGAGACCCAGTACTTC.

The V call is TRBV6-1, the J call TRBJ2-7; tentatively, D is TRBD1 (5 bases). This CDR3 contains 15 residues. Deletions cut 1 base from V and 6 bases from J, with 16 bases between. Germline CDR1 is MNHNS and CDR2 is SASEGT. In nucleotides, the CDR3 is TGTGCCAGCAGTGAAGAAGCAGGGTCCTTTGCCGAGCAGTACTTC. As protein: CASSEEAGSFAEQYF.

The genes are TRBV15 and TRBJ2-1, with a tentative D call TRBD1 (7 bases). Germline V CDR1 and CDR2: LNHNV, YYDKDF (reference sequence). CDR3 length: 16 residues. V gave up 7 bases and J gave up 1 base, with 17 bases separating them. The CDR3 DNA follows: TGTGCCACCACCAGGGGGGAGTGGGAATCCTACAATGAGCAGTTCTTC. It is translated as CATTRGEWESYNEQFF.

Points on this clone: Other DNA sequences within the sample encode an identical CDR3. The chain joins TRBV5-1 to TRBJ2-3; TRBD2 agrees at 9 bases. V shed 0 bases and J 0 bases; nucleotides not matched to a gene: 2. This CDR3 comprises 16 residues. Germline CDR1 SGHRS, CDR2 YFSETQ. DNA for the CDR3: TGCGCCAGCAGCTTGGGACTAGCGGCTAGCACAGATACGCAGTATTTT. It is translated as CASSLGLAASTDTQYF.

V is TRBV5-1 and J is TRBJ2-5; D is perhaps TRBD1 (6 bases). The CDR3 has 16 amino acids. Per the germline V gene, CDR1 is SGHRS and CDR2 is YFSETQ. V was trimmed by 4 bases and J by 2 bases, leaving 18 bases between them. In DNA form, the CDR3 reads TGCGCCAGCAGCCCAGGGGCAGTCCGCGCTCAAGAGACCCAGTACTTC. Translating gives CASSPGAVRAQETQYF.

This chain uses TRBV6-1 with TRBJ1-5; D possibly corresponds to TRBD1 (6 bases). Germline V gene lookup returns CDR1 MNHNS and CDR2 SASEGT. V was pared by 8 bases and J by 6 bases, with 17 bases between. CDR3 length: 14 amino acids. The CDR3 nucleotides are TGTGCCAGCCGGCCCCCAGGGGTTAGTCAGCCCCAGCATTTT. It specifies CASRPPGVSQPQHF.

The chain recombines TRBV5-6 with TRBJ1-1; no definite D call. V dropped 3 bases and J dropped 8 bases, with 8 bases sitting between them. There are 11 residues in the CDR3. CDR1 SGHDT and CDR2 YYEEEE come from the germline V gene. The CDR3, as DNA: TGTGCCAGCAGCTATAACCGGGAAGCTTTCTTT. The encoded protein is CASSYNREAFF.

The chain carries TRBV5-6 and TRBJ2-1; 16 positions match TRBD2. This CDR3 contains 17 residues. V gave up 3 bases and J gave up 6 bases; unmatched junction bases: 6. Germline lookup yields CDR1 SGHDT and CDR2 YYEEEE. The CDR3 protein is CASSWAGLAGGGNEQFF. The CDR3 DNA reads TGTGCCAGCAGCTGGGCGGGACTAGCGGGAGGGGGCAATGAGCAGTTCTTC.

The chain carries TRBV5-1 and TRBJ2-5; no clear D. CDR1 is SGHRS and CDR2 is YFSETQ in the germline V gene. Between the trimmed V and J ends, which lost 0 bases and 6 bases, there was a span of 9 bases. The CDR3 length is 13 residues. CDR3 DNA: TGCGCCAGCAGCTTGGACCCCGGTCAGACCCAGTACTTC. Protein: CASSLDPGQTQYF.

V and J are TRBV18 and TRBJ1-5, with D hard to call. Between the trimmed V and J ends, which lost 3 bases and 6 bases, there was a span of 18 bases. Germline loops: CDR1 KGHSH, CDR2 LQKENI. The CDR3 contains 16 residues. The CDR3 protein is CASSPLNQRAIQPQHF. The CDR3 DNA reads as TGTGCCAGCTCACCTCTAAATCAAAGGGCCATTCAGCCCCAGCATTTT. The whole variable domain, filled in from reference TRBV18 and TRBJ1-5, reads NAGVMQNPRHLVRRRGQEARLRCSPMKGHSHVYWYRQLPEEGLKFMVYLQKENIIDESGMPKERFSAEFPKEGPSILRIQQVVRGDSAAYFCASSPLNQRAIQPQHFGDGTRLSIL.

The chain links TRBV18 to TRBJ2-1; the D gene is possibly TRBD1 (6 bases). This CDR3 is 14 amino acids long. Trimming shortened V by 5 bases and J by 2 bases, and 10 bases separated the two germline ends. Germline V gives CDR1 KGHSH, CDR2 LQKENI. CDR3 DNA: TGTGCCAGCTCAACCACAGGGACCTACAATGAGCAGTTCTTC. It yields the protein CASSTTGTYNEQFF.

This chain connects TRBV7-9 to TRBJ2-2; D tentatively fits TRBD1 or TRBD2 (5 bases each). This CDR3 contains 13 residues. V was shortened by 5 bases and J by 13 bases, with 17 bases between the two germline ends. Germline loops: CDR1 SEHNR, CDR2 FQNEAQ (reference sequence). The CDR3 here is CASSHREGLGLFF. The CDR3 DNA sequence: TGTGCCAGCAGCCATCGAGAGGGGTTGGGGCTGTTTTTT.

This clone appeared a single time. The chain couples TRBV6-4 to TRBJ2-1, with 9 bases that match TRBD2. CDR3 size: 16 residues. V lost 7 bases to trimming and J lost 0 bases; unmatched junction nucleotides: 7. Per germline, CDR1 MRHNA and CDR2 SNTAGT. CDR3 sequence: CASTPGAGGSYNEQFF. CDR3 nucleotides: TGTGCCAGCACCCCCGGAGCGGGGGGCTCCTACAATGAGCAGTTCTTC.

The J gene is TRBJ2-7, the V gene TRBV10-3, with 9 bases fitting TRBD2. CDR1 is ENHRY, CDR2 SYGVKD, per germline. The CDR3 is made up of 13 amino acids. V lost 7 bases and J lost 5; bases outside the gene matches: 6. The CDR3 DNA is TGTGCCATCACTAATGAGCGGGAGGACGAGCAGTACTTC. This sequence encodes CAITNEREDEQYF.

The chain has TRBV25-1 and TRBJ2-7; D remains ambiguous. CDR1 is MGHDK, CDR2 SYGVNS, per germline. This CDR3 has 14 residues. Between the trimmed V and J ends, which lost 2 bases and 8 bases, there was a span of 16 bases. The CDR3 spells CASSEGRNPRQQYF. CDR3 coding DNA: TGTGCCAGCAGTGAAGGAAGGAATCCCCGGCAGCAGTACTTC.